These 8 T cell receptor beta chains share one sample of origin, sequenced in a study of cytomegalovirus exposure and HLA in healthy donors. PCR was performed using 60 Vbeta and 13 Jbeta primers. This table comes from immunoSEQ multiplex PCR, and its TCRdb copy is limited to in-frame clones, with some not included. The sample holds 81,000 or so clones, just under 75% seen once. Sequencing was performed on PBMCs. The receptors here all came from a man in his 60s in good health and CMV-seronegative.

The genes are TRBV4-1 and TRBJ1-1; D remains ambiguous. V was pared by 5 bases and J by 1 base, with 11 bases between. Germline loops: CDR1 MGHRA, CDR2 YSYEKL. The CDR3 is made up of 14 amino acids. The CDR3 nucleotides are TGCGCCAGCAGCGAAGTTTGGGCGAACACTGAAGCTTTCTTT. Translation gives CASSEVWANTEAFF.

This clone was seen many times. CDR3 nucleotide sequence: TGTGCCAGCAGCTTAGTCAATTTCAATGAGCAGTTCTTC. It encodes CASSLVNFNEQFF. This sequence joins TRBV7-9 and TRBJ2-1; no clear D. The germline gives CDR1 SEHNR, CDR2 FQNEAQ (reference sequence). With 1 base removed from V and 6 bases from J, the gap between germline ends came to 7 bases. The CDR3 covers 13 residues.

J is TRBJ2-4 and V is TRBV2; the D gene is possibly TRBD2 (6 bases). The CDR3 consists of 17 residues. Germline values: CDR1 SNHLY, CDR2 FYNNEI. V was trimmed by 3 bases and J by 7 bases, leaving 22 bases between them. The CDR3 sequence is CASSDGGGVIRRNIQYF. CDR3 DNA sequence: TGTGCCAGCAGTGATGGTGGCGGGGTTATTCGAAGGAACATTCAGTACTTC. Supplemented by reference TRBV2 and TRBJ2-4, the full variable domain reads EPEVTQTPSHQVTQMGQEVILRCVPISNHLYFYWYRQILGQKVEFLVSFYNNEISEKSEIFDDQFSVERPDGSNFTLKIRSTKLEDSAMYFCASSDGGGVIRRNIQYFGAGTRLSVL.

The chain carries TRBV10-2 and TRBJ2-3; TRBD2 matches at 9 bases. CDR3 length: 18 amino acids. V dropped 8 bases and J dropped 0; count of bases not matched to a gene: 15. The V gene's germline CDR1 is WSHSY and CDR2 SAAADI. CDR3 in amino acids: CASWGLGLAYASTDTQYF. CDR3 DNA: TGCGCCAGCTGGGGATTAGGACTAGCGTACGCTAGCACAGATACGCAGTATTTT.

The gene calls are TRBV18 and TRBJ2-3; 9 bases line up with TRBD1. The germline V gene encodes CDR1 KGHSH and CDR2 LQKENI. Unmatched junction bases numbered 7, after V lost 5 bases and J lost 4 bases. This CDR3 has 15 residues. CDR3 nucleotide sequence: TGTGCCAGCTCAGCCGGGACAGGGTACCCAGATACGCAGTATTTT. Its translation is CASSAGTGYPDTQYF. Complete variable domain (other parts from reference TRBV18 and TRBJ2-3): NAGVMQNPRHLVRRRGQEARLRCSPMKGHSHVYWYRQLPEEGLKFMVYLQKENIIDESGMPKERFSAEFPKEGPSILRIQQVVRGDSAAYFCASSAGTGYPDTQYFGPGTRLTVL.

V usage is TRBV27 and J usage is TRBJ1-6; D is undetermined. V shed 5 bases and J shed 7 bases, with 12 bases lying between them. Germline loops: CDR1 MNHEY, CDR2 SMNVEV (reference sequence). The CDR3 runs 14 residues. CDR3 sequence: CASSPRGANSPLHF. Here the CDR3 DNA reads TGTGCCAGCAGTCCCCGCGGAGCAAATTCACCCCTCCACTTT.

This clone was counted a single time. The chain has TRBV30 and TRBJ2-5; TRBD1 matches 9 bases. V dropped 3 bases and J dropped 5; count of bases not matched to a gene: 7. Germline loops: CDR1 GTSNPN, CDR2 SVGIG (reference sequence). This CDR3 contains 14 residues. The CDR3 bases are TGTGCCTGGAGCACCGGGACAGGGTGGGAGACCCAGTACTTC. This codes for CAWSTGTGWETQYF.

This sequence joins TRBV13 and TRBJ2-7; TRBD1 matches at 7 bases. CDR3 length: 13 residues. From germline, CDR1 is PRHDT and CDR2 FYEKMQ (reference sequence). The junction had 3 bases not matched to a gene; V was cut back by 5 bases and J by 2 bases. The CDR3 is CASSRDRAYEQYF. CDR3 DNA: TGTGCCAGCAGCCGCGACAGGGCCTACGAGCAGTACTTC. The full variable domain, completed using reference TRBV13 and TRBJ2-7, is AAGVIQSPRHLIKEKRETATLKCYPIPRHDTVYWYQQGPGQDPQFLISFYEKMQSDKGSIPDRFSAQQFSDYHSELNMSSLELGDSALYFCASSRDRAYEQYFGPGTRLTVT.